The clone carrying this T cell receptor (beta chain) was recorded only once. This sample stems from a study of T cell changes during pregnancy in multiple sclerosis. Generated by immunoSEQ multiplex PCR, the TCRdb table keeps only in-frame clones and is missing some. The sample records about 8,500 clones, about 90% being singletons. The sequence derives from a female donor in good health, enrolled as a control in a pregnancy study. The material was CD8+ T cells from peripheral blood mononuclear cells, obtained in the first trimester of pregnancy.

The DNA of the CDR3 is TGTGCCAGCAGCCCCGGGTTCTCAGCCTACGAGCAGTACTTC. It yields the protein CASSPGFSAYEQYF. The rearrangement uses TRBV28 and TRBJ2-7; D is uncertain. Trimming cost V 6 bases and J 2 bases, with 14 bases left between them. Germline CDR1 and CDR2: MDHEN and SYDVKM. This CDR3 is built from 14 residues. Together with reference TRBV28 and TRBJ2-7, the CDR3 gives the full variable domain: DVKVTQSSRYLVKRTGEKVFLECVQDMDHENMFWYRQDPGLGLRLIYFSYDVKMKEKGDIPEGYSVSREKKERFSLILESASTNQTSMYLCASSPGFSAYEQYFGPGTRLTVT.